This is a list of T cell receptor beta chains from one sample in a study of T cells after yellow fever vaccination. Each CDR3 protein is one row after TCRdb ran MiXCR on the 5' RACE reads. The sample consists of 230,000 or so distinct CDR3 sequences, over 6.5% of them appearing once. Sequencing used CD4+ T cells sorted from PBMCs, obtained on the day of the yellow fever booster vaccination. These receptors were taken from a man aged 30-40 years who received the YFV17D yellow fever vaccine. Both conserved end residues are part of each CDR3. A D gene is named only where the DNA matches it firmly. The size of a clone is reported for some rows only, either as once, few or many, or as a class for expanded clones.

d_gene	j_gene	v_gene	abundance	CDR3aa	CDR3nt
-	TRBJ2-7	TRBV7-2	many	CASSFQGYEQYF	TGTGCCAGCAGCTTCCAGGGTTACGAGCAGTACTTC
-	TRBJ2-7	TRBV7-9	few	CASSSPGASYEQYF	TGTGCCAGCAGCTCACCCGGGGCATCCTACGAGCAGTACTTC
-	TRBJ1-3	TRBV5-6	few	CASSFAGYDSGNTIYF	TGTGCCAGCAGCTTCGCAGGGTACGACTCTGGAAACACCATATATTTT
TRBD2	TRBJ2-1	TRBV20-1	-	CSARGLAGGYNEQFF	TGCAGTGCTAGAGGACTAGCGGGAGGCTACAATGAGCAGTTCTTC
-	TRBJ2-7	TRBV6-2/TRBV6-3	few	CASSYSTQLVRYEQYF	TGTGCCAGCAGTTACTCGACTCAACTGGTGAGGTACGAGCAGTACTTC
TRBD2	TRBJ2-2	TRBV5-1	-	CASSRDRTSGRGGTGELFF	TGCGCCAGCAGCCGGGACCGGACTAGCGGGAGAGGGGGGACCGGGGAGCTGTTTTTT
TRBD1	TRBJ1-4	TRBV11-1	-	CASSFSRDRPQSGEKLFF	TGTGCCAGCAGCTTTTCCCGGGACAGGCCTCAAAGCGGTGAAAAACTGTTTTTT
-	TRBJ2-3	TRBV7-3	few	CASSPQRGVGDTQYF	TGTGCCAGCAGCCCCCAACGTGGGGTTGGAGATACGCAGTATTTT
-	TRBJ1-5	TRBV18	few	CASSVDGNQPQHF	TGTGCCAGCTCAGTTGACGGGAATCAGCCCCAGCATTTT
-	TRBJ2-1	TRBV5-5	few	CASSPSPSSYNEQFF	TGTGCCAGCAGCCCTTCCCCGAGCTCCTACAATGAGCAGTTCTTC
-	TRBJ2-1	TRBV5-6	few	CASSLVLGNSYNEQFF	TGTGCCAGCAGCTTGGTATTGGGGAACTCCTACAATGAGCAGTTCTTC
TRBD1	TRBJ2-1	TRBV10-2	-	CATTIQGDYEQFF	TGCGCCACGACTATACAGGGGGACTATGAGCAGTTCTTC
TRBD2	TRBJ2-1	TRBV5-1	-	CASSLGITSGRVNEQFF	TGCGCCAGCAGCTTGGGGATCACTAGCGGGAGAGTCAATGAGCAGTTCTTC
-	TRBJ2-5	TRBV24-1	many	CATSELGAGETQYF	TGTGCCACCAGTGAACTGGGCGCGGGAGAGACCCAGTACTTC
-	TRBJ2-7	TRBV5-1	few	CASGPDLSYEQYF	TGCGCCAGCGGACCGGACCTCTCCTACGAGCAGTACTTC
-	TRBJ2-2	TRBV10-1	many	CASTRGVANTGELFF	TGCGCCAGCACCAGGGGTGTTGCGAACACCGGGGAGCTGTTTTTT